Following are 19 T cell receptor beta chains from one sample sequenced in a study of shared clonotypes between healthy human individuals. Naivety among CD8 cells was defined by CD45RO negativity and positive CCR7 selection, thereby excluding terminally differentiated effector memory CD45RA+ cells. Only in-frame clones appear in the TCRdb table, and some are missing; sequencing was by immunoSEQ multiplex PCR. The sample holds 660,000 or so clones, about 96% seen once. Sequencing was carried out using naive CD8+ T cells sorted from blood. The receptors originated from a woman in her 30s in good health.

This chain joins TRBV28 and TRBJ1-2; D uncertain. The CDR3 has 16 amino acids. V lost 4 bases to trimming and J lost 3 bases, with 18 bases between them. The germline gives CDR1 MDHEN, CDR2 SYDVKM. CDR3 amino acids: CASSSNEEQADYGYTF. The DNA of the CDR3 is TGTGCCAGCAGTTCCAATGAAGAGCAGGCGGACTATGGCTACACCTTC.

This clone came up once. The rearrangement links TRBV7-9 to TRBJ2-1; TRBD2 agrees at 11 bases. The ends lost 5 bases at V and 5 bases at J; junction bases unmatched: 8. Germline V gene sequence: CDR1 SEHNR, CDR2 FQNEAQ (reference sequence). The CDR3 runs 16 residues. The CDR3 bases are TGTGCCAGCAGCATTTTAGCGGGAGGGATAAACAATGAGCAGTTCTTC. Translation: CASSILAGGINNEQFF.

The chain joins TRBV28 to TRBJ2-7; no definite D call. Germline CDR1 MDHEN, CDR2 SYDVKM. V was cut by 1 base and J by 0 bases, with 10 bases left in between. This CDR3 has 15 amino acids. The CDR3 bases are TGTGCCAGCAGTTTATTGGGTTCCAGCTCCTACGAGCAGTACTTC. As protein: CASSLLGSSSYEQYF.

The rearrangement links TRBV28 to TRBJ2-7; TRBD1 matches 10 bases. The CDR3 is made up of 16 amino acids. Germline lookup yields CDR1 MDHEN and CDR2 SYDVKM. J lost 4 bases, V lost 3 bases, and 9 bases had no gene match. CDR3 sequence (DNA): TGTGCCAGCAGTTTCAATCGGAGGACAGGGGGATACGAGCAGTACTTC. It is translated as CASSFNRRTGGYEQYF. Combining the CDR3 with reference TRBV28 and TRBJ2-7 gives the whole variable domain DVKVTQSSRYLVKRTGEKVFLECVQDMDHENMFWYRQDPGLGLRLIYFSYDVKMKEKGDIPEGYSVSREKKERFSLILESASTNQTSMYLCASSFNRRTGGYEQYFGPGTRLTVT.

The chain uses TRBV5-6 and TRBJ2-3; D might be TRBD2 (5 bases). The CDR3 has 12 amino acids. Germline-derived CDR1 and CDR2 are SGHDT and YYEEEE. Trimming took off 3 bases at V and 7 bases at J, with 9 bases between the two ends. The CDR3 spells CASSSGDNTQYF. Written as DNA, the CDR3 is TGTGCCAGCAGCTCCGGGGATAATACGCAGTATTTT.

The rearrangement links TRBV29-1 to TRBJ2-5, with D perhaps matching TRBD2 (7 bases). V was clipped by 4 bases and J by 5 bases, with 23 bases between them. Per the germline V gene, CDR1 is SQVTM and CDR2 is ANQGSEA. This CDR3 is 16 amino acids long. Here the CDR3 reads CSVVGEQGMREETQYF. CDR3 nucleotides: TGCAGCGTTGTTGGCGAGCAGGGGATGCGGGAGGAGACCCAGTACTTC. The full variable domain, with the rest looked up from reference TRBV29-1 and TRBJ2-5, is SAVISQKPSRDICQRGTSLTIQCQVDSQVTMMFWYRQQPGQSLTLIATANQGSEATYESGFVIDKFPISRPNLTFSTLTVSNMSPEDSSIYLCSVVGEQGMREETQYFGPGTRLLVL.

This chain uses TRBV27 with TRBJ2-5; D possibly matches TRBD1 or TRBD2 (5 bases each). The CDR3 sequence is 15 residues long. Germline V gene sequence: CDR1 MNHEY, CDR2 SMNVEV (reference sequence). Trimming left V 6 bases short and J 4 bases short, with 18 bases between. CDR3 residues: CASRRQRGGLETQYF. CDR3 DNA sequence: TGTGCCAGCAGACGTCAGAGGGGCGGCTTAGAGACCCAGTACTTC.

The chain couples TRBV2 to TRBJ2-1; the match to TRBD2 covers 8 bases. The CDR3 loop spans 14 amino acids. The V gene end was trimmed by 3 bases and the J gene end by 9 bases; junction bases not matched to a gene: 7. Germline assignment: CDR1 SNHLY and CDR2 FYNNEI. The CDR3 here is CASSDAGRGVEQFF. The CDR3 nucleotides read TGTGCCAGCAGTGACGCCGGGAGGGGGGTTGAGCAGTTCTTC.

This chain connects TRBV27 to TRBJ1-1; TRBD1 matches at 12 bases. Germline CDR1 MNHEY, CDR2 SMNVEV (reference sequence). The CDR3 is 16 residues long. V shed 4 bases, J shed 0 bases, and the junction held 3 bases outside the gene matches. The CDR3 sequence: CASSSRDRGLNTEAFF. The CDR3 coding sequence is TGTGCCAGCAGTTCGCGGGACAGGGGGCTGAACACTGAAGCTTTCTTT.

In this sample, this clone turned up a few times. The rearrangement uses TRBV19 and TRBJ1-5, with D perhaps TRBD1 (5 bases). The CDR3 totals 15 residues. The V end lost 6 bases, the J end lost 3 bases, and 15 bases lay between the germline ends. From germline, CDR1 is LNHDA and CDR2 SQIVND (reference sequence). Written as DNA, the CDR3 is TGTGCCAGTAGCCCTACAGGAGCACACAATCAGCCCCAGCATTTT. This sequence encodes CASSPTGAHNQPQHF.

The chain employs TRBV28 and TRBJ2-7; 8 nucleotides align to TRBD1. The CDR3 covers 16 residues. Trimming cost V 6 bases and J 1 base; bases outside gene matches: 11. Germline lookup yields CDR1 MDHEN and CDR2 SYDVKM. The CDR3 DNA reads TGTGCCAGCAGCTTCCCCTCTTACAGGGGGTCCTACGAGCAGTACTTC. Translation gives CASSFPSYRGSYEQYF.

The chain is built from TRBV7-2 and TRBJ2-1; D gene uncertain. CDR1 and CDR2 from the germline V gene are SGHTA and FQGNSA. CDR3 length: 17 residues. Deletions cut 1 base from V and 5 bases from J, with 18 bases between. CDR3 sequence: CASSLGMVGKINNEQFF. The CDR3 DNA sequence: TGTGCCAGCAGCTTAGGGATGGTGGGCAAAATTAACAATGAGCAGTTCTTC.

This chain joins TRBV29-1 and TRBJ1-2, with 7 bases aligning to TRBD1. The CDR3 is 15 residues long. The V gene's germline CDR1 is SQVTM and CDR2 ANQGSEA. J lost 4 bases, V lost 0 bases, and 8 bases had no gene match. This CDR3 reads CSVEDPRGLAYGYTF. CDR3 bases: TGCAGCGTTGAAGATCCGAGGGGGCTAGCCTATGGCTACACCTTC.

The chain is built from TRBV27 and TRBJ2-7; D perhaps matches TRBD1 (5 bases). Deletions cut 8 bases from V and 0 bases from J, with 11 bases between. The CDR3 has 13 residues. Germline V gene sequence: CDR1 MNHEY, CDR2 SMNVEV (reference sequence). The DNA for the CDR3 is TGTGCCAGCTCTCCAGGGTTCTCCTACGAGCAGTACTTC. This codes for CASSPGFSYEQYF.

V usage is TRBV7-9 and J usage is TRBJ2-7, with TRBD1 identical over 8 bases. The germline V gene has CDR1 SEHNR and CDR2 FQNEAQ (reference sequence). The V gene end was trimmed by 3 bases and the J gene end by 6 bases; junction bases not matched to a gene: 7. The CDR3 has 14 amino acids. The CDR3 coding sequence is TGTGCCAGCAGCTTTTCAGGGGGCGCGTCCGAGCAGTACTTC. Encoded protein: CASSFSGGASEQYF.

The J gene is TRBJ2-3, the V gene TRBV29-1; 10 bases fit TRBD2. Germline V gene sequence: CDR1 SQVTM, CDR2 ANQGSEA. This CDR3 spans 16 amino acids. Germline trimming cut 5 bases from V and 2 bases from J; bases unmatched to any gene: 10. This CDR3 is CSVWLAGEGNTDTQYF. The CDR3 DNA is TGCAGCGTTTGGCTAGCGGGAGAGGGAAACACAGATACGCAGTATTTT.

This chain links TRBV4-1 with TRBJ1-5, with D tentatively TRBD1 (6 bases). Germline-derived CDR1 and CDR2 are MGHRA and YSYEKL. V gave up 4 bases and J gave up 9 bases, with 25 bases separating them. CDR3 length equals 17 residues. The CDR3 loop reads CASSRESTGSLQGPQHF. In nucleotides, the CDR3 is TGCGCCAGCAGCCGCGAATCCACAGGGAGCCTTCAGGGGCCCCAGCATTTT.

The gene calls are TRBV13 and TRBJ2-1, with 9 bases lining up with TRBD1. V was pared by 6 bases and J by 7 bases, with 10 bases of the junction left unmatched. Germline assignment: CDR1 PRHDT and CDR2 FYEKMQ (reference sequence). The CDR3 extends over 15 amino acids. This CDR3 is CASRLTGGAANEQFF. As DNA, the CDR3 is TGTGCCAGCAGGCTTACAGGGGGCGCCGCAAATGAGCAGTTCTTC.

This clone is a singleton in its sample. The chain couples TRBV10-2 to TRBJ2-1, with 7 bases that match TRBD2. The ends lost 4 bases at V and 8 bases at J; junction bases unmatched: 11. Germline-derived CDR1 and CDR2 are WSHSY and SAAADI. The CDR3 length is 15 residues. The CDR3 region has the DNA TGCGCCAGCAGTGGGGTTCAGAGGGCGGGAGATGAGCAGTTCTTC. This gives the protein CASSGVQRAGDEQFF.